This passage covers 5 T cell receptor beta chains from one sample sequenced in a study of beta chain features in type 1 diabetes. Investigators reverse transcribed all isolated RNA, so they sequenced expressed TCRB transcripts. Assay: immunoSEQ multiplex PCR; the TCRdb copy retains only in-frame clones and omits some. The sample holds 200,000 to 250,000 clones, 25% to 30% seen once. Sequencing used central memory CD4+ T cells from blood. Every receptor here comes from a man younger than 45 in good health.

This clone came up a few times. The V call is TRBV9, the J call TRBJ1-2, with D unresolved. Germline loops: CDR1 SGDLS, CDR2 YYNGEE. The CDR3 consists of 16 residues. Trimming stripped 0 bases from V and 2 bases from J, with 14 bases between. The CDR3 DNA follows: TGTGCCAGCAGCGTAGCTACAGACGGAAGAAACTATGGCTACACCTTC. As protein: CASSVATDGRNYGYTF.

The J gene is TRBJ1-2, the V gene TRBV29-1; D gene ambiguous. The CDR3 has 12 residues. The V end was cut by 1 base, the J end by 5 bases, with 8 bases between. Germline CDR1 and CDR2: SQVTM and ANQGSEA. CDR3 DNA sequence: TGCAGCGTTGAAGGGGGTCCGTATGGCTACACCTTC. Translated, it gives CSVEGGPYGYTF.

The chain recombines TRBV29-1 with TRBJ2-2; no reliable D call. Trimming shortened V by 0 bases and J by 7 bases, and 9 bases separated the two germline ends. The CDR3 totals 13 residues. In germline, CDR1 is SQVTM, CDR2 ANQGSEA. The CDR3, as DNA: TGCAGCGTTGAAGATTTCAGCATCGGGGAGCTGTTTTTT. Protein: CSVEDFSIGELFF.

There are a few counts of this clone. In nucleotides, the CDR3 is TGTGCCAGCTCTACGATCGGGACGGATGGCAATCAGCCCCAGCATTTT. Its protein product is CASSTIGTDGNQPQHF. This chain links TRBV18 with TRBJ1-5, with D maybe TRBD1 (5 bases). CDR3 length: 16 amino acids. V was cut by 6 bases and J by 2 bases, with 17 bases left in between. Looked up from germline, CDR1 is KGHSH and CDR2 is LQKENI.

The J gene is TRBJ1-1, the V gene TRBV5-4, with D perhaps TRBD1 (6 bases). This CDR3 contains 16 residues. The germline gives CDR1 SGHNT, CDR2 YYREEE (reference sequence). Deletions cut 3 bases from V and 0 bases from J, with 15 bases between. CDR3 loop: CASSSARQDLNTEAFF. The CDR3 region has the DNA TGTGCCAGCAGCTCCGCTCGACAGGACTTGAACACTGAAGCTTTCTTT.